Listed below are T cell receptor beta chains from one sample, sequenced in a study of blood T cells in healthy people across ages. A single record per CDR3 protein comes from TCRdb applying MiXCR to the 5' RACE reads. The data show around 990,000 distinct CDR3 sequences, under 40% seen once. The sequencing sample was made of blood. Every receptor here comes from a man aged 18 to 30 in good health. The CDR3 runs from the conserved cysteine through the conserved F or W. Rows give clone size only sometimes, using once, few, many, or a class for an expanded clone.

V: TRBV4-3; size: -; CDR3: CASSQRDWYTGELFF
V: TRBV12-3/TRBV12-4; size: many; CDR3: CASSPEGQGIDTQYF
V: TRBV20-1; size: -; CDR3: CSARDGLGFPIGNTIYF
V: TRBV5-1; size: -; CDR3: CASKEQPNGGEQYF
V: TRBV18; size: few; CDR3: CASSPGNNSPLHF
V: TRBV5-6; size: few; CDR3: CASSLPSGDEQFF
V: TRBV7-3; size: few; CDR3: CASSSTGQGQGDEQFF
V: TRBV5-5; size: -; CDR3: CASSGGQGAVWSYNEQFF
V: TRBV12-5; size: once; CDR3: CASGVERGDEQFF
V: TRBV2; size: once; CDR3: CASRPGEGTPDNEQYF
V: TRBV4-2; size: -; CDR3: CASSQDWSGSRADTQYF
V: TRBV29-1; size: -; CDR3: CSVGLAGGLEYF
V: TRBV7-2; size: many; CDR3: CASSLASLRETQYF
V: TRBV20-1; size: -; CDR3: CSARDRGGGGGELFF
V: TRBV3-1; size: -; CDR3: CASSQDAGTGAYEQYF
V: TRBV6-5; size: many; CDR3: CASRKRGGYNEQFF
V: TRBV20-1; size: -; CDR3: CSARPTQGMNTEAFF
V: TRBV6-1; size: -; CDR3: CASIPWAPQETQYF
V: TRBV4-3; size: -; CDR3: CASSQDSGTYNEQYF
V: TRBV7-2; size: -; CDR3: CASSKIGAGNTGELFF
V: TRBV29-1; size: few; CDR3: CSVGHVNYGYTF
V: TRBV6-5; size: once; CDR3: CASSNRQGPSSYNSPLHF
V: TRBV7-2; size: once; CDR3: CASMAGGACNEQFF
V: TRBV20-1; size: -; CDR3: CSARTSGQGVWNTGELFF
V: TRBV20-1; size: -; CDR3: CSAREGGRGEAFF
V: TRBV6-1; size: few; CDR3: CASSRTSALNTDTQYF
V: TRBV4-3; size: -; CDR3: CASSQDRIGEAFF
V: TRBV5-1; size: few; CDR3: CASSLTGGAGTEAFF
V: TRBV18; size: -; CDR3: CASSPSLRGEFGNEQFF
V: TRBV20-1; size: few; CDR3: CSARVTGRETQYF
V: TRBV12-5; size: few; CDR3: CASLWTGNEQFF
V: TRBV4-1; size: -; CDR3: CASSQEDTPGGGYYEQYF
V: TRBV6-9; size: few; CDR3: CASTPTGHWLEQYF
V: TRBV7-9; size: once; CDR3: CASSLAETGGDEQFF
V: TRBV12-3/TRBV12-4; size: many; CDR3: CASSMDSGYEQYF
V: TRBV20-1; size: -; CDR3: CSATTLEGQFPNYEQYF
V: TRBV11-2; size: -; CDR3: CASSEDINYGYTF
V: TRBV5-6; size: few; CDR3: CASSGRRVEQFF
V: TRBV20-1; size: -; CDR3: CSALEWSGGDNEQFF
V: TRBV4-1; size: few; CDR3: CASSQDVGGYTDTQYF
V: TRBV27; size: few; CDR3: CASNGRYTGSSTDTQYF
V: TRBV7-9; size: once; CDR3: CASILLGQDEKLFF
V: TRBV4-3; size: few; CDR3: CASSKGQGDYEQYF
V: TRBV7-6; size: many; CDR3: CASSSGTSLTNEQFF
V: TRBV30; size: few; CDR3: CAWSPPDTRWTEAFF
V: TRBV20-1; size: few; CDR3: CSARSPWGSGENSYEQYF
V: TRBV2; size: once; CDR3: CASQDRGYGGYTF